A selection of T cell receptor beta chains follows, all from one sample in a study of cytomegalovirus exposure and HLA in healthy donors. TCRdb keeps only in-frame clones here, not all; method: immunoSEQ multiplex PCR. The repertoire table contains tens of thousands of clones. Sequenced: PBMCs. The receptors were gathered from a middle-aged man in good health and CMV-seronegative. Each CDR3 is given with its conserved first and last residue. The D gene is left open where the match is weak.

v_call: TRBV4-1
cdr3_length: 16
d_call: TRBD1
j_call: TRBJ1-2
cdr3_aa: CASSQDRRGQNYGYTF
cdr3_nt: TGCGCCAGCAGCCAAGATAGGAGGGGGCAGAACTATGGCTACACCTTC

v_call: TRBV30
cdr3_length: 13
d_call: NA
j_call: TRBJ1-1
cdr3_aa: CAWSVAAGTEAFF
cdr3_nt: TGTGCCTGGAGTGTTGCCGCGGGCACTGAAGCTTTCTTT

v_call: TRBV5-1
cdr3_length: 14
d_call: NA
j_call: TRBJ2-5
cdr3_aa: CASSWRDSKETQYF
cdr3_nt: TGCGCCAGCAGCTGGAGAGACAGTAAAGAGACCCAGTACTTC

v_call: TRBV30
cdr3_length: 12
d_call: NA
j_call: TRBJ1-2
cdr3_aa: CAWTGQAGGYTF
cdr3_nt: TGTGCCTGGACGGGCCAGGCGGGTGGCTACACCTTC

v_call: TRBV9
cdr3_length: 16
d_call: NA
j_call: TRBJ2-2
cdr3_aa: CASSAPSGWNTGELFF
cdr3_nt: TGTGCCAGCAGCGCCCCCTCCGGGTGGAACACCGGGGAGCTGTTTTTT

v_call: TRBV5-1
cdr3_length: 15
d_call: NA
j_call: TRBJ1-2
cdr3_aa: CASSLGRGYNYGYTF
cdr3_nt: TGCGCCAGCAGCTTGGGACGCGGGTATAACTATGGCTACACCTTC

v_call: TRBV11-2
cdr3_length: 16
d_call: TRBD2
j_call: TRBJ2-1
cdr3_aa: CASSVTGGAGVWEQFF
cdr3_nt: TGTGCCAGCAGCGTTACCGGGGGGGCCGGAGTATGGGAGCAGTTCTTC

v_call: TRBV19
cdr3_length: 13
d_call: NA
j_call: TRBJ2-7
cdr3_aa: CASSLTRADEQYF
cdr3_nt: TGTGCCAGTAGTTTAACCAGGGCCGACGAGCAGTACTTC

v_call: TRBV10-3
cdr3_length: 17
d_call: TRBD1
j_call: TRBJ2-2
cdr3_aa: CAISDLTGVSDTGELFF
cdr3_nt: TGTGCCATCAGTGACCTTACAGGGGTTTCCGACACCGGGGAGCTGTTTTTT

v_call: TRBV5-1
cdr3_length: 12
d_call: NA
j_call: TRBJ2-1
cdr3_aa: CASSWNRDEQFF
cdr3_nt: TGCGCCAGCAGCTGGAACCGGGATGAGCAGTTCTTC

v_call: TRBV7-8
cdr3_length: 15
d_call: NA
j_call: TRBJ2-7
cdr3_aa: CASSLEAGAIYEQYF
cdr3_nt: TGTGCCAGCAGCTTAGAAGCAGGGGCCATCTACGAGCAGTACTTC

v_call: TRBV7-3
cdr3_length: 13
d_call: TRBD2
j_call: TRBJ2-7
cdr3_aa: CASSPGGAYEQYF
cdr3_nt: TGTGCCAGCAGCCCCGGGGGGGCCTACGAGCAGTACTTC

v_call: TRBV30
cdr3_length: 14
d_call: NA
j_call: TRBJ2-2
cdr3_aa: CAGQTATNTGELFF
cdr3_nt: TGTGCCGGGCAGACAGCTACGAACACCGGGGAGCTGTTTTTT

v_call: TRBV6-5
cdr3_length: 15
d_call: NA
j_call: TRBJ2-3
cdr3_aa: CASSSRGRTTDTQYF
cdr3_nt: TGTGCCAGCAGTTCCAGGGGCCGGACGACAGATACGCAGTATTTT

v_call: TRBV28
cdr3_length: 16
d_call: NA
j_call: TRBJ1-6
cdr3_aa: CASSLSSGQLDSPLHF
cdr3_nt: TGTGCCAGCAGTTTATCGAGCGGGCAGCTAGATTCACCCCTCCACTTT

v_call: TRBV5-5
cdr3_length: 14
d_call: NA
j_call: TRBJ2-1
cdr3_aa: CASSKRNSGDEQFF
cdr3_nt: TGTGCCAGCAGCAAACGTAACTCGGGGGATGAGCAGTTCTTC

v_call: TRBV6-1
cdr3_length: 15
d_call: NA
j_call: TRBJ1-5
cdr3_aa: CASSEGQGYGQPQHF
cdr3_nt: TGTGCCAGCAGTGAAGGGCAGGGTTATGGTCAGCCCCAGCATTTT

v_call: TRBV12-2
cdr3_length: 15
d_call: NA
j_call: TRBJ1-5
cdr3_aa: CASRCSVSGNQPQHF
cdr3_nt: TGTGCAAGTCGCTGTTCAGTGTCAGGAAATCAGCCCCAGCATTTT

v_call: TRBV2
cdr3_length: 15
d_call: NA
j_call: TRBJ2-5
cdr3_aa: CASSGLELPQETQYF
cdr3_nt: TGTGCCAGCAGTGGTCTAGAGCTCCCTCAAGAGACCCAGTACTTC

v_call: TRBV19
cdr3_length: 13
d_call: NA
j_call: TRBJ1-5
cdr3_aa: CASSIQRDQPQHF
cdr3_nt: TGTGCCAGTAGTATTCAGAGGGATCAGCCCCAGCATTTT

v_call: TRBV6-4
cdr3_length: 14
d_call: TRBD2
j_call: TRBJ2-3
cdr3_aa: CASSDGGGADTQYF
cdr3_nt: TGTGCCAGCAGTGACGGCGGGGGGGCAGATACGCAGTATTTT

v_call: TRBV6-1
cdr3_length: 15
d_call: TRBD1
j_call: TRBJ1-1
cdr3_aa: CATRESGRQGVEAFF
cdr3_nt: TGTGCCACCAGAGAGTCGGGGCGACAGGGTGTTGAAGCTTTCTTT

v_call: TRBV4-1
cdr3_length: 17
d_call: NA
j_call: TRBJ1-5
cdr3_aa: CASSHSRIRGISQPQHF
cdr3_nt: TGCGCCAGCAGCCATTCCAGGATTAGAGGGATTAGTCAGCCCCAGCATTTT

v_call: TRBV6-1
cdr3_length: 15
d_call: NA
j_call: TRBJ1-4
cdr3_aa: CASLQGWATNEKLFF
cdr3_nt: TGTGCCAGCCTACAGGGTTGGGCAACTAATGAAAAACTGTTTTTT

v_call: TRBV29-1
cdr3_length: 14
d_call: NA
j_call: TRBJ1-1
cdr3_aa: CSVQIKGGGPEAFF
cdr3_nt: TGCAGCGTTCAAATCAAAGGGGGGGGCCCTGAAGCTTTCTTT

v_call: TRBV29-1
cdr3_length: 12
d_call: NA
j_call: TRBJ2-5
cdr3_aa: CSVVGNGETQYF
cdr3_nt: TGCAGCGTTGTCGGGAATGGAGAGACCCAGTACTTC

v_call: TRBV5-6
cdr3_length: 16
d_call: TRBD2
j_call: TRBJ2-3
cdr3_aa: CASSYWTSGGADTQYF
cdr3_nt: TGTGCCAGCAGCTATTGGACTAGCGGGGGGGCAGATACGCAGTATTTT

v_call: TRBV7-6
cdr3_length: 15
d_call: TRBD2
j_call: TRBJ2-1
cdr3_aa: CASSHSGGAGNEQFF
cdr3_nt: TGTGCCAGCAGCCATAGCGGGGGGGCGGGTAATGAGCAGTTCTTC

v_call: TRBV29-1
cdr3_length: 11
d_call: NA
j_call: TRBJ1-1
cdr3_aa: CSVGVSTEAFF
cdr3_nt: TGCAGCGTAGGGGTTTCGACTGAAGCTTTCTTT

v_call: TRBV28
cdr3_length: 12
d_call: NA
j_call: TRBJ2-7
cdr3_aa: CASTTGTYEQYF
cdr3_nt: TGTGCCAGCACCACAGGGACCTACGAGCAGTACTTC

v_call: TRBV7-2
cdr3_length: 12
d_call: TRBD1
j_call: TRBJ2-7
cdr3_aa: CASRTGNYEQYF
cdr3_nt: TGTGCCAGCCGGACAGGGAACTACGAGCAGTACTTC

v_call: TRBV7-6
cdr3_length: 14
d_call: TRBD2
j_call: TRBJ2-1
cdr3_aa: CASSLGGAGNEQFF
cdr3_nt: TGTGCCAGCAGCCTCGGGGGGGCCGGCAATGAGCAGTTCTTC

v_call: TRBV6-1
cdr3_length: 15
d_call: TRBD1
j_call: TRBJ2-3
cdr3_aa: CATGTGGIGADTQYF
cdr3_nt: TGTGCCACCGGGACAGGGGGCATTGGGGCAGATACGCAGTATTTT

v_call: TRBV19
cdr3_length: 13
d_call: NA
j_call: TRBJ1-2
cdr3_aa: CASSISRSYGYTF
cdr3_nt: TGTGCCAGTAGTATCTCGCGGTCGTATGGCTACACCTTC

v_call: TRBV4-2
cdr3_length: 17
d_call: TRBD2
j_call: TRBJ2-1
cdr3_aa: CASSQGIAGGVVNEQFF
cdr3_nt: TGTGCCAGCAGCCAAGGGATAGCGGGGGGGGTAGTGAATGAGCAGTTCTTC

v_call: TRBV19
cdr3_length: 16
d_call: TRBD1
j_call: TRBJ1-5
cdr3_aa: CASSTGQGIANQPQHF
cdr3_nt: TGTGCCAGTAGTACCGGACAGGGAATCGCCAATCAGCCCCAGCATTTT

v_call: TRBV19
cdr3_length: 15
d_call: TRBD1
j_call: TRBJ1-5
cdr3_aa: CASSILRTGGQPQHF
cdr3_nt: TGTGCCAGTAGTATCCTCCGGACAGGGGGACAGCCCCAGCATTTT

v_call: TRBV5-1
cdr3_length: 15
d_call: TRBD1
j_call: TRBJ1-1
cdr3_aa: CASSRDSFSSTEAFF
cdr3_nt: TGCGCCAGCAGCCGGGACAGTTTCTCAAGCACTGAAGCTTTCTTT

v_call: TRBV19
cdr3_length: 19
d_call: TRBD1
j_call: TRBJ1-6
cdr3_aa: CASTDSRPGQGAKRTPLHF
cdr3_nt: TGTGCCAGTACCGACTCCCGTCCGGGACAGGGGGCTAAGAGGACACCCCTCCACTTT

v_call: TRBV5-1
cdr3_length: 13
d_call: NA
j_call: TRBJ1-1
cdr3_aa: CASSSDSWAETFF
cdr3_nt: TGCGCCAGCAGCTCTGACAGCTGGGCTGAGACTTTCTTT

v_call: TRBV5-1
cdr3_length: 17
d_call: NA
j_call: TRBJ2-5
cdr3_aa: CASSLVLRAMGGETQYF
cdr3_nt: TGCGCCAGCAGCTTGGTACTCCGGGCGATGGGGGGAGAGACCCAGTACTTC

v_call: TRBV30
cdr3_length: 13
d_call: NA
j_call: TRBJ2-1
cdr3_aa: CAWSVGQYNEQFF
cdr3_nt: TGTGCCTGGAGTGTGGGGCAGTACAATGAGCAGTTCTTC

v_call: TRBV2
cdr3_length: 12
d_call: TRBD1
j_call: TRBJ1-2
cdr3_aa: CASREPRGGYTF
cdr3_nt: TGTGCCAGCAGGGAGCCCAGGGGGGGCTACACCTTC

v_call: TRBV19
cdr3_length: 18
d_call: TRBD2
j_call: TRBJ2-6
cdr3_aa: CASSPWRRGGSGANVLTF
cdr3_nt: TGTGCCAGTAGTCCCTGGAGGCGGGGGGGCTCTGGGGCCAACGTCCTGACTTTC

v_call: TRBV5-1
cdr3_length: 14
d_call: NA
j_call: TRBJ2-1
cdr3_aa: CASGEGGSYNEQFF
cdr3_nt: TGCGCCAGCGGCGAAGGGGGCTCCTACAATGAGCAGTTCTTC

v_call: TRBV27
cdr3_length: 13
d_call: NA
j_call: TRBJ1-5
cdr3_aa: CASSLADNQPQHF
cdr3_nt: TGTGCCAGCAGTTTAGCAGACAATCAGCCCCAGCATTTT

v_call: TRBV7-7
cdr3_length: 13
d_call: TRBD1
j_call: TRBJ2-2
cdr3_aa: CASSSTGTGELFF
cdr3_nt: TGTGCTAGCAGCTCGACAGGGACCGGGGAGCTGTTTTTT

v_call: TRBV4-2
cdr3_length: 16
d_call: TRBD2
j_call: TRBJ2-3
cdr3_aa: CASSHEGGLGSDTQYF
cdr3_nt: TGTGCCAGCAGCCACGAAGGGGGACTAGGGTCAGATACGCAGTATTTT

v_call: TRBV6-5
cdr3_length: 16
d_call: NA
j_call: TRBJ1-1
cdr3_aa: CASSYSPGRGSTEAFF
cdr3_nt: TGTGCCAGCAGTTACTCGCCGGGGAGGGGAAGCACTGAAGCTTTCTTT

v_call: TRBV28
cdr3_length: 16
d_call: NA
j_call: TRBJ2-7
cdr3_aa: CASSFIRGESSYEQYF
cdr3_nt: TGTGCCAGCAGTTTCATACGCGGGGAGAGCTCCTACGAGCAGTACTTC

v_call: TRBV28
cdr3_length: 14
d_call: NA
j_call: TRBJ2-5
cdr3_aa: CASKKELAGSAQYF
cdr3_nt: TGTGCCAGCAAGAAGGAGCTAGCAGGAAGCGCCCAGTACTTC

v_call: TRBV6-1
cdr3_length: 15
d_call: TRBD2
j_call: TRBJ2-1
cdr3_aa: CASSTGVAGNNEQFF
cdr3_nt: TGTGCCAGCAGTACTGGGGTAGCGGGGAACAATGAGCAGTTCTTC

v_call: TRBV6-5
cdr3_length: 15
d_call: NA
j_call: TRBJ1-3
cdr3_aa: CASSYVAGAGNTIYF
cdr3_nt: TGTGCCAGCAGTTACGTAGCAGGGGCTGGAAACACCATATATTTT

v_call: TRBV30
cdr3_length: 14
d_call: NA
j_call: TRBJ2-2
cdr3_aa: CAWTLGAGTGELFF
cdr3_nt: TGTGCCTGGACCTTAGGGGCAGGAACCGGGGAGCTGTTTTTT

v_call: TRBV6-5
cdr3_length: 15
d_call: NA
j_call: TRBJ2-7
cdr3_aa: CASSYAGRSSYEQYF
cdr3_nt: TGTGCCAGCAGTTACGCAGGGAGGAGCTCCTACGAGCAGTACTTC

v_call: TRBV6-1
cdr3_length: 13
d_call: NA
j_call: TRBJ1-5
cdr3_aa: CASSTVSNQPQHF
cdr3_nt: TGTGCCAGCTCGACAGTTAGCAATCAGCCCCAGCATTTT

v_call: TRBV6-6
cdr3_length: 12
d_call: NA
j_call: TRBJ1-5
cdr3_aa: CASRRINQPQHF
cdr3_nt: TGTGCCAGCAGGCGGATCAATCAGCCCCAGCATTTT

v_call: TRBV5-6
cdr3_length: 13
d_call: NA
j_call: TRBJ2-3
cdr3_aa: CASSLLGGDTQYF
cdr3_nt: TGTGCCAGCAGCTTACTAGGTGGAGATACGCAGTATTTT

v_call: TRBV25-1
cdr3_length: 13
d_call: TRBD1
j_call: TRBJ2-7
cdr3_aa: CASSGQTGFEQYF
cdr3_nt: TGTGCCAGCAGTGGCCAGACAGGGTTCGAGCAGTACTTC